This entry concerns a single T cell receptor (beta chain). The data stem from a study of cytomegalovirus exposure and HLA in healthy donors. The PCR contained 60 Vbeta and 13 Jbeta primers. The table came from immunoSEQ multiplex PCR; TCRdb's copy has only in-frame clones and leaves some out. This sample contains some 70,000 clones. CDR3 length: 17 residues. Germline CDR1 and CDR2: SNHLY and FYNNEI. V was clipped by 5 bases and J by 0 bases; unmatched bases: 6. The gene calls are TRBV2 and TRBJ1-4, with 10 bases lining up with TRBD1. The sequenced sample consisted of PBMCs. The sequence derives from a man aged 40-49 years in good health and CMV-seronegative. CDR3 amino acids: CASSRQGASATNEKLFF. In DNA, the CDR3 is TGTGCCAGCAGTAGACAGGGGGCTTCGGCAACTAATGAAAAACTGTTTTTT.